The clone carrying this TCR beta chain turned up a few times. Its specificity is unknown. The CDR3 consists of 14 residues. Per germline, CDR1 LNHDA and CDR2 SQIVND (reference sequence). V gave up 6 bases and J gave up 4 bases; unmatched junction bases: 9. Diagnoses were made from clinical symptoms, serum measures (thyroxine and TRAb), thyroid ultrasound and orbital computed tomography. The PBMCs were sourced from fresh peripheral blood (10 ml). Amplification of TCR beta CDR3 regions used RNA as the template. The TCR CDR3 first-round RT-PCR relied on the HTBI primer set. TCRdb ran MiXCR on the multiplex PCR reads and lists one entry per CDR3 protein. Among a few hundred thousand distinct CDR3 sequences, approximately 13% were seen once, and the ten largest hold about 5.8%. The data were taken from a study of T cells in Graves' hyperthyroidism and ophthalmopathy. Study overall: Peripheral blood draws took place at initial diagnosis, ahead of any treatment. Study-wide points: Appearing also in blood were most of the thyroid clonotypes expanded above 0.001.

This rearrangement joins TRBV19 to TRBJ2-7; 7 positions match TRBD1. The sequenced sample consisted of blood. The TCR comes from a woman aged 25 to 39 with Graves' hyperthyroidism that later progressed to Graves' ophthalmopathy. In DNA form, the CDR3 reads TGTGCCAGTAGCTGGGGGCAGGGGGAATACGAGCAGTACTTC. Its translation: CASSWGQGEYEQYF.